The 31 T cell receptor beta chains reported below all come from one sample, sequenced in a study of cytomegalovirus exposure and HLA in healthy donors. PCR amplification relied on 60 Vbeta primers (plus 13 Jbeta primers). Profiled with immunoSEQ multiplex PCR; TCRdb holds only in-frame clones, not every one. The table has 160,000 or so clones, over 70% seen once. The specimen sequenced was PBMCs. The receptors come from a woman aged 18-30 years in good health and CMV-seronegative.

The CDR3 here is CSVIAGVETQYF. CDR3 bases: TGCAGCGTTATAGCGGGGGTTGAGACCCAGTACTTC. The gene calls are TRBV29-1 and TRBJ2-5; 9 positions match TRBD2. Germline-derived CDR1 and CDR2 are SQVTM and ANQGSEA. The V and J ends lost 5 bases and 5 bases, in that order; junction bases with no gene match: 3. The CDR3 extends over 12 amino acids.

V gene TRBV6-5 combines with J gene TRBJ1-4, with 10 positions matching TRBD1. This CDR3 spans 15 amino acids. CDR1 MNHEY and CDR2 SVGAGI come from the germline V gene. V shed 6 bases, J shed 8 bases, and the junction held 9 bases outside the gene matches. In DNA form, the CDR3 reads TGTGCCAGCAGCCCACTAGGGACAGGGGACGAAAAACTGTTTTTT. It yields the protein CASSPLGTGDEKLFF.

This clone has more than one count but fewer than ten. The chain combines TRBV11-2 with TRBJ2-7; possibly TRBD2 for D (6 bases). With 4 bases removed from V and 3 bases from J, the gap between germline ends came to 13 bases. The CDR3 spans 14 residues. Germline CDR1 reads SGHAT; CDR2 reads FQNNGV. Here the CDR3 reads CASSSLGGGYEQYF. The CDR3 DNA is TGTGCCAGCAGCTCCCTCGGGGGTGGCTACGAGCAGTACTTC.

The rearrangement uses TRBV10-3 and TRBJ2-1; tentatively, D is TRBD2 (6 bases). Germline assignment: CDR1 ENHRY and CDR2 SYGVKD. The CDR3 runs 16 residues. The V end lost 0 bases, the J end lost 7 bases, and 16 bases lay between the germline ends. CDR3 in amino acids: CAISESGGAAGNEQFF. The CDR3 nucleotides are TGTGCCATCAGTGAGTCGGGTGGGGCCGCGGGAAATGAGCAGTTCTTC.

This chain uses TRBV29-1 with TRBJ1-1, with D maybe TRBD1 (6 bases). The germline gives CDR1 SQVTM, CDR2 ANQGSEA. This CDR3 contains 12 residues. V lost 7 bases and J 2 bases, leaving 11 bases between the germline ends. In nucleotides, the CDR3 is TGCAGCGCTTCGGACAGAAACACTGAAGCTTTCTTT. It yields the protein CSASDRNTEAFF.

The chain uses TRBV19 and TRBJ1-2; TRBD1 matches at 7 bases. Germline CDR1 reads LNHDA; CDR2 reads SQIVND (reference sequence). This CDR3 is built from 13 residues. Germline trimming cut 6 bases from V and 4 bases from J; bases unmatched to any gene: 5. In DNA, the CDR3 is TGTGCCAGTAGCCCGACAGGGATCTATGGCTACACCTTC. Translation gives CASSPTGIYGYTF.

V usage is TRBV27 and J usage is TRBJ1-2, with D possibly TRBD1 on 6 matching bases. V shed 3 bases and J shed 5 bases, with 13 bases lying between them. The CDR3 has 14 amino acids. The V gene's germline CDR1 is MNHEY and CDR2 SMNVEV (reference sequence). This CDR3 is CASSFLTGQYGYTF. CDR3 DNA sequence: TGTGCCAGCAGTTTTCTTACAGGGCAGTATGGCTACACCTTC.

Concerning this clone itself: This sample also contains other DNA sequences that code for the same CDR3. J is TRBJ2-7 and V is TRBV5-5, with a weak D call TRBD1 (5 bases). Deletions cut 0 bases from V and 3 bases from J, with 13 bases between. Germline assignment: CDR1 SGHKS and CDR2 YYEKEE (reference sequence). The CDR3 totals 15 residues. CDR3 protein: CASSLAETGIYEQYF. The CDR3, as DNA: TGTGCCAGCAGCTTGGCGGAAACAGGAATCTACGAGCAGTACTTC. Full variable domain (rest looked up from reference TRBV5-5 and TRBJ2-7): DAGVTQSPTHLIKTRGQQVTLRCSPISGHKSVSWYQQVLGQGPQFIFQYYEKEERGRGNFPDRFSARQFPNYSSELNVNALLLGDSALYLCASSLAETGIYEQYFGPGTRLTVT.

The chain couples TRBV13 to TRBJ1-5; D unclear. V lost 5 bases to trimming and J lost 0 bases, with 5 bases between them. CDR3 length: 13 residues. In germline, CDR1 is PRHDT, CDR2 FYEKMQ (reference sequence). CDR3 region: CASSKYSNQPQHF. CDR3 sequence (DNA): TGTGCCAGCAGCAAATATAGCAATCAGCCCCAGCATTTT.

This sequence joins TRBV6-5 and TRBJ2-7; 8 bases align to TRBD1. Germline V gene sequence: CDR1 MNHEY, CDR2 SVGAGI. The J segment lost 2 bases and the V segment lost 4 bases, leaving 7 bases of the junction unmatched. This CDR3 has 15 residues. Here the CDR3 DNA reads TGTGCCAGCAGTTTTGGACAGGGCTACACCTACGAGCAGTACTTC. Protein sequence: CASSFGQGYTYEQYF.

This clone showed up just once. DNA of the CDR3: TGCGCCAGCAGCCAAGTCCCGCTAGCGGGGGGTAGCGAGCAGTACTTC. Translated: CASSQVPLAGGSEQYF. This chain joins TRBV4-1 and TRBJ2-7; TRBD2 matches at 11 bases. CDR1 and CDR2 (germline): MGHRA, YSYEKL. The V segment lost 1 base and the J segment 6 bases; nucleotides outside the gene matches: 8. There are 16 residues in the CDR3.

This clone was recorded a few times. This chain links TRBV6-1 with TRBJ1-1; D is possibly TRBD1 (6 bases). The CDR3 length is 15 residues. From germline, CDR1 is MNHNS and CDR2 SASEGT. Trimming removed 2 bases at V and 5 bases at J, with 15 bases between. CDR3 loop: CASSELIRGGTEAFF. CDR3 DNA sequence: TGTGCCAGCAGTGAATTGATAAGGGGGGGGACTGAAGCTTTCTTT.

This clone was counted only a few times. The chain has TRBV7-9 and TRBJ1-1; maybe TRBD1 (5 bases). CDR1 and CDR2 from the germline V gene are SEHNR and FQNEAQ (reference sequence). Deletions cut 5 bases from V and 0 bases from J, with 10 bases between. The CDR3 spans 14 residues. Written as DNA, the CDR3 is TGTGCCAGCAGCGGGACTAGACTGAACACTGAAGCTTTCTTT. It codes for CASSGTRLNTEAFF. Filled out from reference TRBV7-9 and TRBJ1-1, the complete variable domain reads DTGVSQNPRHKITKRGQNVTFRCDPISEHNRLYWYRQTLGQGPEFLTYFQNEAQLEKSRLLSDRFSAERPKGSFSTLEIQRTEQGDSAMYLCASSGTRLNTEAFFGQGTRLTVV.

V gene TRBV5-1 combines with J gene TRBJ1-1; TRBD1 aligns across 8 bases. CDR3 length: 15 residues. Looked up from germline, CDR1 is SGHRS and CDR2 is YFSETQ. The V gene end was trimmed by 2 bases and the J gene end by 2 bases; junction bases not matched to a gene: 5. This chain's CDR3 is CASSFRQGINTEAFF. The CDR3 DNA follows: TGCGCCAGCAGCTTCAGACAGGGGATTAACACTGAAGCTTTCTTT.

This chain connects TRBV25-1 to TRBJ1-2; unclear D gene. The V gene's germline CDR1 is MGHDK and CDR2 SYGVNS. The V and J ends lost 5 bases and 7 bases respectively, with 20 bases between them. The CDR3 is 15 amino acids. The CDR3 sequence: CASSPHVSGVSGYTF. CDR3 DNA sequence: TGTGCCAGCAGTCCCCACGTTAGCGGGGTTTCTGGCTACACCTTC.

This rearrangement joins TRBV11-3 to TRBJ1-3, with TRBD1 matching 10 bases. V was clipped by 1 base and J by 1 base; unmatched bases: 1. Germline V gives CDR1 SGHNT, CDR2 YENEEA. CDR3 length: 16 amino acids. The CDR3 loop reads CASSLAGQGSGNTIYF. In nucleotides, the CDR3 is TGTGCCAGCAGCTTAGCGGGACAGGGGTCTGGAAACACCATATATTTT. Full variable domain (outside the CDR3, taken from reference TRBV11-3 and TRBJ1-3): EAGVVQSPRYKIIEKKQPVAFWCNPISGHNTLYWYLQNLGQGPELLIRYENEEAVDDSQLPKDRFSAERLKGVDSTLKIQPAELGDSAVYLCASSLAGQGSGNTIYFGEGSWLTVV.

The CDR3 DNA reads TGTGCCAGTAGTATAATGACAGATACTAATGGCTACACCTTC. Encoded protein: CASSIMTDTNGYTF. The V and J genes are TRBV19 and TRBJ1-2; D is possibly TRBD1 (5 bases). CDR1 LNHDA and CDR2 SQIVND come from the germline V gene (reference sequence). The V end was cut by 2 bases, the J end by 6 bases, with 13 bases between. The CDR3 is 14 amino acids.

The rearrangement joins TRBV27 to TRBJ1-1; D is perhaps TRBD1 (6 bases). Germline CDR1 is MNHEY and CDR2 is SMNVEV (reference sequence). The CDR3 has 14 amino acids. Trimming left V 5 bases short and J 10 bases short, with 20 bases between. In DNA form, the CDR3 reads TGTGCCAGCAGTCCGGCAGGGGCGTTCTTTTCAGCTTTCTTT. As protein: CASSPAGAFFSAFF.

This chain uses TRBV19 with TRBJ1-2; TRBD1 agrees at 9 bases. This CDR3 region has 15 residues. Germline lookup yields CDR1 LNHDA and CDR2 SQIVND (reference sequence). Trimming took 6 bases from V and 4 from J; bases not matched to a gene: 9. In DNA, the CDR3 is TGTGCCAGTAGGACCGGGACAGGGTTCATCTATGGCTACACCTTC. Its protein is CASRTGTGFIYGYTF. Full variable domain (missing parts from reference TRBV19 and TRBJ1-2): DGGITQSPKYLFRKEGQNVTLSCEQNLNHDAMYWYRQDPGQGLRLIYYSQIVNDFQKGDIAEGYSVSREKKESFPLTVTSAQKNPTAFYLCASRTGTGFIYGYTFGSGTRLTVV.

This clone was seen more than once but under ten times. V gene TRBV28 combines with J gene TRBJ2-1, with a tentative D call TRBD2 (5 bases). V was cut by 2 bases and J by 7 bases, with 12 bases left in between. This CDR3 is built from 14 residues. Germline loops: CDR1 MDHEN, CDR2 SYDVKM. The CDR3 nucleotides read TGTGCCAGCAGTTTACGTGAAGGGAGAAATGAGCAGTTCTTC. As protein: CASSLREGRNEQFF.

As to this clone: This specimen includes other DNA sequences encoding the same CDR3. The V gene is TRBV5-1, the J gene TRBJ2-7; D possibly corresponds to TRBD2 (6 bases). The ends were cut back, 5 bases at V and 2 bases at J, with 17 bases in the middle. Germline values: CDR1 SGHRS, CDR2 YFSETQ. This CDR3 has 15 residues. CDR3 in DNA: TGCGCCAGCAGACCCTTGACTAGTGGCCCCTACGAGCAGTACTTC. The encoded protein is CASRPLTSGPYEQYF.

The V gene is TRBV6-5, the J gene TRBJ2-5, with D maybe TRBD1 (5 bases). Germline V CDR1 and CDR2: MNHEY, SVGAGI. The ends were cut back, 4 bases at V and 4 bases at J, with 13 bases in the middle. CDR3 size: 14 residues. The CDR3 reads CASSSTGQGETQYF. The CDR3 DNA is TGTGCCAGCAGTTCCACCGGGCAGGGAGAGACCCAGTACTTC.

This rearrangement joins TRBV5-1 to TRBJ1-1, with a possible D match to TRBD1 (5 bases). The germline V gene encodes CDR1 SGHRS and CDR2 YFSETQ. This CDR3 has 13 residues. The germline V and J ends were trimmed by 5 bases and 3 bases, with 11 bases remaining between them. For the CDR3, the DNA is TGCGCCAGCAGGACAGAGGTTGACACTGAAGCTTTCTTT. Translation gives CASRTEVDTEAFF. Supplemented by reference TRBV5-1 and TRBJ1-1, the full variable domain reads KAGVTQTPRYLIKTRGQQVTLSCSPISGHRSVSWYQQTPGQGLQFLFEYFSETQRNKGNFPGRFSGRQFSNSRSEMNVSTLELGDSALYLCASRTEVDTEAFFGQGTRLTVV.

The chain has TRBV28 and TRBJ2-1, with 12 bases identical to TRBD2. Germline V gene lookup returns CDR1 MDHEN and CDR2 SYDVKM. Germline trimming cut 6 bases from V and 9 bases from J; bases unmatched to any gene: 9. The CDR3 is made up of 15 amino acids. The CDR3 reads CASSSPSGGAREQFF. CDR3 DNA sequence: TGTGCCAGCAGCTCCCCTAGCGGGGGGGCTCGTGAGCAGTTCTTC.

Of note for this clone: Additional DNA sequences in this sample encode the identical CDR3. This chain joins TRBV13 and TRBJ2-3; 7 positions agree with TRBD1. The CDR3 is 15 amino acids. Germline CDR1 PRHDT, CDR2 FYEKMQ (reference sequence). V trimming: 3 bases; J trimming: 1 base; junction bases outside the gene matches: 4. The CDR3 sequence is CASSFRDRGTDTQYF. The CDR3 bases are TGTGCCAGCAGCTTTAGGGACAGAGGCACAGATACGCAGTATTTT.

This clone came up once. The chain carries TRBV6-5 and TRBJ2-3; 7 bases line up with TRBD2. CDR3 length equals 14 residues. Trimming cost V 6 bases and J 2 bases; bases outside gene matches: 5. Germline V gene data show CDR1 as MNHEY and CDR2 as SVGAGI. CDR3 sequence reads: CASRGGAPTDTQYF. The DNA for the CDR3 is TGTGCCAGCAGGGGAGGGGCACCCACAGATACGCAGTATTTT.

The V call is TRBV6-1, the J call TRBJ2-7, with TRBD1 as a possible D gene (6 bases). Germline loops: CDR1 MNHNS, CDR2 SASEGT. Trimming took off 1 base at V and 1 base at J, with 11 bases between the two ends. This CDR3 comprises 15 residues. CDR3 region: CASSEEGVRSYEQYF. Written as DNA, the CDR3 is TGTGCCAGCAGTGAAGAGGGGGTAAGGTCCTACGAGCAGTACTTC.

This clone was picked up one time. The chain is built from TRBV7-9 and TRBJ2-1, with 9 bases identical to TRBD2. V lost 1 base, J lost 6 bases, and 4 bases stayed unmatched. CDR1 and CDR2 from the germline V gene are SEHNR and FQNEAQ (reference sequence). CDR3 length: 15 amino acids. The chain's CDR3 is CASSLGGGGANEQFF. For the CDR3, the DNA is TGTGCCAGCAGCTTAGGCGGCGGGGGGGCCAATGAGCAGTTCTTC.

This chain connects TRBV28 to TRBJ1-1, with 7 bases identical to TRBD1. CDR1 and CDR2 from the germline V gene are MDHEN and SYDVKM. The CDR3 sequence is 13 residues long. After removal of 5 bases from V and 10 bases from J, the junction contained 10 bases not matched to a gene. CDR3 sequence (DNA): TGTGCCAGCAGTCCCGACAGGGTAGGTTCAGCTTTCTTT. Protein product: CASSPDRVGSAFF.

The CDR3 DNA sequence: TGTGCCAGCAGTCCTGGGCGAAATGAAAAACTGTTTTTT. The encoded protein is CASSPGRNEKLFF. The chain recombines TRBV6-1 with TRBJ1-4; D uncertain. From germline, CDR1 is MNHNS and CDR2 SASEGT. The ends were cut back, 5 bases at V and 5 bases at J, with 9 bases in the middle. This CDR3 is built from 13 residues.

The chain recombines TRBV6-6 with TRBJ1-5, with TRBD1 matching over 8 bases. Trimming at V came to 2 bases and at J to 7 bases, leaving 4 bases not matched to a gene. Germline assignment: CDR1 MNHNY and CDR2 SVGAGI (reference sequence). This CDR3 has 14 residues. The CDR3 loop is CASSYNQGAQPQHF. DNA for the CDR3: TGTGCCAGCAGTTACAACCAGGGGGCCCAGCCCCAGCATTTT.